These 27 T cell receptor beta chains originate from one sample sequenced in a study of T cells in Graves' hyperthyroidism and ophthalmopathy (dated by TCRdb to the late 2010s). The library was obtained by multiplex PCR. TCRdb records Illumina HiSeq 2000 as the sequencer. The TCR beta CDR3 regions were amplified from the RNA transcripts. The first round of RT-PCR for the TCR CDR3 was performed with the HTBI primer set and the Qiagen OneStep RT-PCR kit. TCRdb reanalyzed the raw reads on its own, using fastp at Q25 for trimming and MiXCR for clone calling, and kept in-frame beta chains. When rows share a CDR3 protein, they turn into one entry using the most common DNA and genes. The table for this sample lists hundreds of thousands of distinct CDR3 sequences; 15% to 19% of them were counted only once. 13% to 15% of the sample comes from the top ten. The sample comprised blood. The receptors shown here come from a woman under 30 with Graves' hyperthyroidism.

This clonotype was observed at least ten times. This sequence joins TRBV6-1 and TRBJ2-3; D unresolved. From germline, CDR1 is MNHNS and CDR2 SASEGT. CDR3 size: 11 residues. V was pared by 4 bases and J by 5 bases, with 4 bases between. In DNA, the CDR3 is TGTGCCAGCAGTGGGCTAGATACGCAGTATTTT. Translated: CASSGLDTQYF.

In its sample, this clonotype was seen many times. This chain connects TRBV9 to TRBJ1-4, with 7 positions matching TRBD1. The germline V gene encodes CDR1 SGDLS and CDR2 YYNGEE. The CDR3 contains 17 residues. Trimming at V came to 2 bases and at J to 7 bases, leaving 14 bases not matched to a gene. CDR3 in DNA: TGTGCCAGCAGCGTCGGACAGGCAATGCGGGGTCGTGAAAAACTGTTTTTT. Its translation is CASSVGQAMRGREKLFF.

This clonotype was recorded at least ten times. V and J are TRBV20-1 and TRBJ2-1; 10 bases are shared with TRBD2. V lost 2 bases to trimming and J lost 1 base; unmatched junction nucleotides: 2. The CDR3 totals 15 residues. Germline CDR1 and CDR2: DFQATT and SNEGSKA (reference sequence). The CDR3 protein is CSARLAGASYNEQFF. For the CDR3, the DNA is TGCAGTGCTAGACTAGCGGGAGCTTCCTACAATGAGCAGTTCTTC.

The CDR3 protein is CASSQEAGASNEQFF. The CDR3 bases are TGTGCCAGCAGCCAAGAAGCGGGAGCGTCCAATGAGCAGTTCTTC. The V call is TRBV7-6, the J call TRBJ2-1; 8 nucleotides match TRBD2. The CDR3 contains 15 residues. Germline V gives CDR1 SGHVS, CDR2 FNYEAQ. With 5 bases clipped from V and 6 bases from J, the junction kept 9 bases outside the gene matches. The complete variable domain, with remaining parts taken from reference TRBV7-6 and TRBJ2-1, reads GAGVSQSPRYKVTKRGQDVALRCDPISGHVSLYWYRQALGQGPEFLTYFNYEAQQDKSGLPNDRFSAERPEGSISTLTIQRTEQRDSAMYRCASSQEAGASNEQFFGPGTRLTVL.

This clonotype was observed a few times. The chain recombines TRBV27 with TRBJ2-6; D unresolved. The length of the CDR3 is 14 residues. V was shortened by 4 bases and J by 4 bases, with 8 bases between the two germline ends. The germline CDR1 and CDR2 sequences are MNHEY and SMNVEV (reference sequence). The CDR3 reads CASSSAVGANVLTF. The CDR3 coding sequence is TGTGCCAGCAGTTCTGCAGTCGGGGCCAACGTCCTGACTTTC.

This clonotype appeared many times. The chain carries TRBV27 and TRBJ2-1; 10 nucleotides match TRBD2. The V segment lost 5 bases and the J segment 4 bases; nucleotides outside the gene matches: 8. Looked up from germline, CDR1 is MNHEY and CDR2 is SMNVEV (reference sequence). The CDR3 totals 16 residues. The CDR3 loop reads CASSGIAGGLYNEQFF. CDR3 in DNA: TGTGCCAGCAGTGGAATAGCGGGGGGCTTATACAATGAGCAGTTCTTC.

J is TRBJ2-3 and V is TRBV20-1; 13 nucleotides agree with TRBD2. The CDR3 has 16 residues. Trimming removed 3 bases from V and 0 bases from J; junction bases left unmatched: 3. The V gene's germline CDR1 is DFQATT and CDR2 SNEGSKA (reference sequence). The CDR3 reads CSASGLAGESTDTQYF. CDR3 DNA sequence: TGCAGTGCTAGCGGACTAGCGGGAGAAAGCACAGATACGCAGTATTTT.

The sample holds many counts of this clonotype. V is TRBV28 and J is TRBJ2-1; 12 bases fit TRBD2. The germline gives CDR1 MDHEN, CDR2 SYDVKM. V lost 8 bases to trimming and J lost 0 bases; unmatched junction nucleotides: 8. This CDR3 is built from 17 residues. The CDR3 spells CASCGLAGRSSYNEQFF. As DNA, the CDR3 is TGTGCCAGCTGCGGACTAGCGGGACGCTCCTCCTACAATGAGCAGTTCTTC.

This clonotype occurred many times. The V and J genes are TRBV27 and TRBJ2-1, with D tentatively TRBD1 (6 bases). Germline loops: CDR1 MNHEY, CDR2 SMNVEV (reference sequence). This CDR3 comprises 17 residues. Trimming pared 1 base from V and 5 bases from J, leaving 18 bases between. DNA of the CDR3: TGTGCCAGCAGTTTATATCCCAGGGGATCTATCCACAATGAGCAGTTCTTC. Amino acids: CASSLYPRGSIHNEQFF.

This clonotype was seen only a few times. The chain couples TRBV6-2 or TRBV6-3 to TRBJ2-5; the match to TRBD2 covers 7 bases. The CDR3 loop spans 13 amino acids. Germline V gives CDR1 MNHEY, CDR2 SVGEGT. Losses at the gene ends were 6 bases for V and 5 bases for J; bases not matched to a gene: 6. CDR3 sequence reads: CASSRWEGETQYF. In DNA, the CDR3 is TGTGCCAGCAGCCGTTGGGAGGGCGAGACCCAGTACTTC.

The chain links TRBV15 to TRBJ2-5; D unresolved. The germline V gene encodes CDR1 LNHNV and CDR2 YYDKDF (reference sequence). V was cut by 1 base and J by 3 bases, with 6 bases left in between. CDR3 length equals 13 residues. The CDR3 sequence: CATSRGTEETQYF. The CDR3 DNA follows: TGTGCCACCAGCAGAGGAACGGAAGAGACCCAGTACTTC.

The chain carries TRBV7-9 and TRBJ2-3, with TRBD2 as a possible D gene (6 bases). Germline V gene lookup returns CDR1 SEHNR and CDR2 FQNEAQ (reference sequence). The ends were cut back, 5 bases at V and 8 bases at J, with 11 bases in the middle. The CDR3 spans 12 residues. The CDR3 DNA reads TGTGCCAGCAGCCGGGGGACGGGTACGCAGTATTTT. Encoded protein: CASSRGTGTQYF.

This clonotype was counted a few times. CDR3 region: CASSRLGAYYEQYF. CDR3 sequence (DNA): TGCGCCAGCAGCCGGCTGGGGGCCTACTACGAGCAGTACTTC. The chain has TRBV5-1 and TRBJ2-7; D is perhaps TRBD1 (6 bases). Deletions cut 4 bases from V and 3 bases from J, with 14 bases between. The germline gives CDR1 SGHRS, CDR2 YFSETQ. This CDR3 spans 14 amino acids.

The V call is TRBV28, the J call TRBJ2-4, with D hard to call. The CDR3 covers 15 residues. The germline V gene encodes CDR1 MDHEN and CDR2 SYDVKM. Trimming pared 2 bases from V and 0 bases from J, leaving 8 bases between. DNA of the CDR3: TGTGCCAGCAGTTTAGTAAGCGCAGCCAAAAACATTCAGTACTTC. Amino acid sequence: CASSLVSAAKNIQYF. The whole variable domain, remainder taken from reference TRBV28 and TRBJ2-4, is DVKVTQSSRYLVKRTGEKVFLECVQDMDHENMFWYRQDPGLGLRLIYFSYDVKMKEKGDIPEGYSVSREKKERFSLILESASTNQTSMYLCASSLVSAAKNIQYFGAGTRLSVL.

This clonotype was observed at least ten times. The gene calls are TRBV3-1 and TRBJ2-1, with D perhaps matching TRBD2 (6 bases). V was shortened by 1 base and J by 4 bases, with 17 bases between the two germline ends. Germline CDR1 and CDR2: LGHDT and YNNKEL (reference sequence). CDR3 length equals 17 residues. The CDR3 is CASSQGRGVRRYNEQFF. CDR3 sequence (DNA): TGTGCCAGCAGCCAAGGTCGCGGGGTGCGGAGATACAATGAGCAGTTCTTC.

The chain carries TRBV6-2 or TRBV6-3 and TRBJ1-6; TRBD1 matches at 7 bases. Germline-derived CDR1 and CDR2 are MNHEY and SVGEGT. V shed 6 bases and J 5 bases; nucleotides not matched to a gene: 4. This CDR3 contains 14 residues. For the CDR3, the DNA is TGTGCCAGCAGCCCGACAGGGAATAATTCACCCCTCCACTTT. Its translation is CASSPTGNNSPLHF.

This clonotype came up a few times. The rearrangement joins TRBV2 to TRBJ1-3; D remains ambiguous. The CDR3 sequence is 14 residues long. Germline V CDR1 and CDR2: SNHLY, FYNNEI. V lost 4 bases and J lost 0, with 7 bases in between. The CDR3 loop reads CASSVSGSGNTIYF. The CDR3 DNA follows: TGTGCCAGCAGTGTTTCGGGCTCTGGAAACACCATATATTTT.

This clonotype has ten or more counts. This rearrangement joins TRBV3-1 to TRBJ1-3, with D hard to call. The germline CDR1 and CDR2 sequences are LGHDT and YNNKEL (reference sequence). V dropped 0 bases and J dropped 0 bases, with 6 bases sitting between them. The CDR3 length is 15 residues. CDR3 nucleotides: TGTGCCAGCAGCCAAGATAGTTACTCTGGAAACACCATATATTTT. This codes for CASSQDSYSGNTIYF. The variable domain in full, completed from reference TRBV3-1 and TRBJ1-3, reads DTAVSQTPKYLVTQMGNDKSIKCEQNLGHDTMYWYKQDSKKFLKIMFSYNNKELIINETVPNRFSPKSPDKAHLNLHINSLELGDSAVYFCASSQDSYSGNTIYFGEGSWLTVV.

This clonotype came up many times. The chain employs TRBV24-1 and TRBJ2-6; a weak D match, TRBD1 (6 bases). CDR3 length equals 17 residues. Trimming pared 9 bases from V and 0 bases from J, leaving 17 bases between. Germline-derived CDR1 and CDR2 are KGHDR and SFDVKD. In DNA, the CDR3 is TGTGCCACCGGAACCCTCAGGGGAGTCTCTGGGGCCAACGTCCTGACTTTC. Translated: CATGTLRGVSGANVLTF.

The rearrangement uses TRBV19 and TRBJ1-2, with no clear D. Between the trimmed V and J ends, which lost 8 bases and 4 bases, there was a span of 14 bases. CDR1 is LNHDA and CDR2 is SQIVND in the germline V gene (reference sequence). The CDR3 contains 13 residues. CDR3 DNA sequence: TGTGCCAGTGGGCGGTCCGCTAGCTATGGCTACACCTTC. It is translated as CASGRSASYGYTF.

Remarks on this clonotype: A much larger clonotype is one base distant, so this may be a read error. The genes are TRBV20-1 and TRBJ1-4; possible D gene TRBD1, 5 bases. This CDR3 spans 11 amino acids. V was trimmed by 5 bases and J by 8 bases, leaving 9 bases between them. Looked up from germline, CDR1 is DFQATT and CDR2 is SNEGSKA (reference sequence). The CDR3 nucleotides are TGCAGTGCTGGGGCCGGGGAAAAACTGTTTTTT. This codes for CSAGAGEKLFF.

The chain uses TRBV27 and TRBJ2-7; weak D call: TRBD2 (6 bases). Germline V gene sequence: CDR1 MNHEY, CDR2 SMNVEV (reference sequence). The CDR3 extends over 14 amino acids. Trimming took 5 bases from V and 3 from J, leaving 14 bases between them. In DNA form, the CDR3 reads TGTGCCAGCAGTCCTAGCGCTACCTTCTACGAGCAGTACTTC. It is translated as CASSPSATFYEQYF.

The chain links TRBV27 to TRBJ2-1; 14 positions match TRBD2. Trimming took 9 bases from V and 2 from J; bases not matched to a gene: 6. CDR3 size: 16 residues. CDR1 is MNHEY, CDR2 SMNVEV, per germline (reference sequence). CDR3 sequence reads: CASTGLAGDPYNEQFF. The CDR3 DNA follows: TGTGCCAGTACGGGACTAGCGGGAGATCCCTACAATGAGCAGTTCTTC.

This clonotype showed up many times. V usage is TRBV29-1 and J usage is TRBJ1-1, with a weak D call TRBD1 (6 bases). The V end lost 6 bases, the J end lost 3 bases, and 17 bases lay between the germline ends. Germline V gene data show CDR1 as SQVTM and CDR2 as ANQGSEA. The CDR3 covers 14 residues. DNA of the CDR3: TGCAGCGTCCGAGGGGGGGTGGTTGACACTGAAGCTTTCTTT. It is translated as CSVRGGVVDTEAFF.

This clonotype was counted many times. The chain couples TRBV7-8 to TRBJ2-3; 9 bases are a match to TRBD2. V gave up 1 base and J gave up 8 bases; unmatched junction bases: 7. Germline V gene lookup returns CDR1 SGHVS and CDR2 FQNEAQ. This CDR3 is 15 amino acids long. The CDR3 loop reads CASSLEAGGPVTQYF. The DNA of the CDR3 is TGTGCCAGCAGCTTAGAGGCGGGAGGGCCGGTTACGCAGTATTTT.

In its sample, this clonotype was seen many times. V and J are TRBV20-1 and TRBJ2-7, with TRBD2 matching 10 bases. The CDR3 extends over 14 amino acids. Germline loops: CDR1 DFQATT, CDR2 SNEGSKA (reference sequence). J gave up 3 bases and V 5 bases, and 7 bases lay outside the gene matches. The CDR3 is CSAPRLAGDYEQYF. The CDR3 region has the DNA TGCAGTGCTCCTCGGCTAGCGGGAGACTACGAGCAGTACTTC.

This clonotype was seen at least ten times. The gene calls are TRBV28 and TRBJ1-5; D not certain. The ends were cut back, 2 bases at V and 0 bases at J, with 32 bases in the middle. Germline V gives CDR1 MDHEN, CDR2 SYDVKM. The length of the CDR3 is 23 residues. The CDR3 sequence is CASSLAGISGSQTKTYSNQPQHF. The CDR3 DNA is TGTGCCAGCAGTTTAGCGGGGATTTCGGGATCACAGACCAAGACTTATAGCAATCAGCCCCAGCATTTT.